These 24 T cell receptor beta chains came from one sample sequenced in a study of CD8 T cells in ankylosing spondylitis (dated by TCRdb to about 2017). The method was 5' RACE. The run used an Illumina HiSeq 2500. TCRdb trimmed the raw reads at Q25, called clones with MiXCR and kept productive beta chains. All rows with the same CDR3 protein become a single entry with the most common DNA and genes. The sample table holds 85,000 to 100,000 distinct CDR3 sequences, of which approximately 9% were seen once. The ten biggest clones cover roughly 5.6% of the sample. What was sequenced was blood, either unsorted or a sorted T cell fraction (not recorded which). These receptors were taken from a male donor with ankylosing spondylitis or in good health (not recorded which).

This clonotype has a count of ten or more. The gene calls are TRBV27 and TRBJ1-1; 7 bases line up with TRBD1. With 0 bases clipped from V and 3 bases from J, the junction kept 16 bases outside the gene matches. The germline V gene encodes CDR1 MNHEY and CDR2 SMNVEV (reference sequence). The CDR3 extends over 19 amino acids. The CDR3 is CASSLSGQKGGRGHTEAFF. The CDR3 region has the DNA TGTGCCAGCAGTTTATCGGGACAGAAGGGGGGCCGGGGGCACACTGAAGCTTTCTTT.

V gene TRBV7-2 combines with J gene TRBJ1-1, with D possibly TRBD1 on 6 matching bases. The ends were cut back, 0 bases at V and 5 bases at J, with 19 bases in the middle. Per germline, CDR1 SGHTA and CDR2 FQGNSA. The CDR3 spans 17 residues. The CDR3 loop reads CASSLAPWGGPVTEAFF. DNA of the CDR3: TGTGCCAGCAGCTTAGCGCCATGGGGGGGGCCCGTAACTGAAGCTTTCTTT.

There are many counts of this clonotype. The chain combines TRBV11-3 with TRBJ2-5; TRBD1 agrees at 11 bases. CDR1 SGHNT and CDR2 YENEEA come from the germline V gene. V was clipped by 1 base and J by 2 bases; unmatched bases: 0. The CDR3 sequence is 15 residues long. The CDR3 is CASSLGDRGQETQYF. CDR3 DNA sequence: TGTGCCAGCAGCTTAGGGGACAGGGGGCAAGAGACCCAGTACTTC.

In its sample, this clonotype was seen a few times. V and J are TRBV7-9 and TRBJ2-1, with TRBD2 matching 8 bases. The CDR3 is made up of 16 amino acids. V trimming: 4 bases; J trimming: 2 bases; junction bases outside the gene matches: 7. Germline CDR1 SEHNR, CDR2 FQNEAQ (reference sequence). The CDR3 loop is CASSSVGTRTYNEQFF. The CDR3 bases are TGTGCCAGCAGCTCTGTTGGGACTAGAACCTACAATGAGCAGTTCTTC.

This clonotype was found many times. The chain combines TRBV29-1 with TRBJ2-6, with a tentative D call TRBD1 (6 bases). CDR1 is SQVTM, CDR2 ANQGSEA, per germline. The CDR3 runs to 15 residues. The V end was cut by 6 bases, the J end by 3 bases, with 15 bases between. CDR3 sequence: CSVGGGFFGANVLTF. CDR3 nucleotide sequence: TGCAGCGTAGGGGGTGGGTTCTTTGGGGCCAACGTCCTGACTTTC.

The table lists this clonotype with many counts. The CDR3 DNA reads TGTGCCAGCAGCTCCGGGACAAGCACTCAAGAGACCCAGTACTTC. It is translated as CASSSGTSTQETQYF. The V call is TRBV6-1, the J call TRBJ2-5; possibly TRBD1 for D (6 bases). Trimming took 6 bases from V and 2 from J, leaving 16 bases between them. Germline CDR1 MNHNS, CDR2 SASEGT. This CDR3 has 15 amino acids.

This clonotype has ten or more counts. The CDR3 DNA reads as TGTGCCAGCAGTGTACAGGGTGGGACTGAGCAGTTCTTC. It yields the protein CASSVQGGTEQFF. This chain connects TRBV27 to TRBJ2-1; weak D call: TRBD1 (6 bases). The V and J ends lost 5 bases and 9 bases respectively, with 14 bases between them. The CDR3 length is 13 residues. The germline CDR1 and CDR2 sequences are MNHEY and SMNVEV (reference sequence).

This clonotype was detected ten times or more. The chain joins TRBV29-1 to TRBJ1-4; 7 nucleotides agree with TRBD1. Trimming removed 4 bases from V and 0 bases from J; junction bases left unmatched: 5. The V gene's germline CDR1 is SQVTM and CDR2 ANQGSEA. CDR3 length: 15 residues. This chain's CDR3 is CSVGGGQATNEKLFF. CDR3 bases: TGCAGCGTTGGCGGTGGACAGGCAACTAATGAAAAACTGTTTTTT.

This clonotype was counted at least ten times. J is TRBJ2-7 and V is TRBV7-3; 10 nucleotides align to TRBD2. Germline CDR1 reads SGHTA; CDR2 reads FQGTGA. The CDR3 consists of 14 residues. J was trimmed by 6 bases and V by 5 bases; bases with no gene match: 7. Here the CDR3 DNA reads TGTGCCAGCAGCCCAGGACTAGCGGCATCCGAGCAGTACTTC. It specifies CASSPGLAASEQYF.

A few counts support this clonotype. V is TRBV11-2 and J is TRBJ2-1; D unresolved. The V end was cut by 1 base, the J end by 1 base, with 8 bases between. Germline V gene lookup returns CDR1 SGHAT and CDR2 FQNNGV. The CDR3 spans 15 residues. For the CDR3, the DNA is TGTGCCAGCAGCTTAGCCCCCTATTCCTACAATGAGCAGTTCTTC. Amino acid sequence: CASSLAPYSYNEQFF. The variable domain in full, completed from reference TRBV11-2 and TRBJ2-1, reads EAGVAQSPRYKIIEKRQSVAFWCNPISGHATLYWYQQILGQGPKLLIQFQNNGVVDDSQLPKDRFSAERLKGVDSTLKIQPAKLEDSAVYLCASSLAPYSYNEQFFGPGTRLTVL.

This clonotype was observed many times. The chain combines TRBV6-1 with TRBJ1-5; a weak D match, TRBD1 (5 bases). The CDR3 loop spans 15 amino acids. CDR1 is MNHNS, CDR2 SASEGT, per germline. V shed 6 bases and J shed 0 bases, with 12 bases lying between them. The CDR3 DNA follows: TGTGCCAGCAGACCGACAGATTATAGCAATCAGCCCCAGCATTTT. Translated, it gives CASRPTDYSNQPQHF.

This clonotype has at least ten counts. V and J are TRBV7-8 and TRBJ1-2, with TRBD1 matching over 7 bases. J was trimmed by 5 bases and V by 5 bases; bases with no gene match: 11. The germline CDR1 and CDR2 sequences are SGHVS and FQNEAQ. The CDR3 covers 15 residues. The CDR3 protein is CASSQRGLSGYGYTF. For the CDR3, the DNA is TGTGCCAGCAGCCAAAGGGGGCTTTCGGGATATGGCTACACCTTC.

The rearrangement uses TRBV7-9 and TRBJ1-4; D might be TRBD1 (5 bases). CDR3 length equals 14 residues. CDR1 SEHNR and CDR2 FQNEAQ come from the germline V gene (reference sequence). The germline V and J ends were trimmed by 5 bases and 14 bases, with 21 bases remaining between them. The CDR3 DNA reads TGTGCCAGCAGCGGACCCGGGACCCCGTCAGGGCTGTTTTTT. It codes for CASSGPGTPSGLFF.

This clonotype was picked up many times. Compared with germline, one end of the junction differs, possibly owing to a read error. This sequence joins TRBV19 and TRBJ2-7; 8 bases match TRBD1. This CDR3 spans 16 amino acids. Germline V gene data show CDR1 as LNHDA and CDR2 as SQIVND (reference sequence). CDR3 in DNA: TGTGCCAGTAGTTCTCTCTGGACAGGGCACTCCAACGAGCAGTACTTC. This sequence encodes CASSSLWTGHSNEQYF.

This clonotype was counted ten times or more. The J gene is TRBJ2-5, the V gene TRBV6-2 or TRBV6-3; a possible D gene is TRBD2 (6 bases). Germline V lookup: CDR1 MNHEY, CDR2 SVGEGT. V was cut by 6 bases and J by 1 base, with 15 bases left in between. The CDR3 extends over 15 amino acids. For the CDR3, the DNA is TGTGCCAGCAGCTATTTAGGTAGCGGCCAAGAGACCCAGTACTTC. The encoded protein is CASSYLGSGQETQYF.

This clonotype was observed many times. The V call is TRBV4-2, the J call TRBJ2-3; D remains unclear. CDR3 length: 16 residues. Trimming pared 0 bases from V and 2 bases from J, leaving 12 bases between. In germline, CDR1 is LGHNA, CDR2 YNFKEQ. The CDR3: CASSQDGSATTDTQYF. The CDR3 DNA reads as TGTGCCAGCAGCCAAGATGGGTCAGCAACCACAGATACGCAGTATTTT.

This clonotype showed up many times. The chain couples TRBV6-5 to TRBJ2-7, with 8 positions matching TRBD2. The CDR3 consists of 16 residues. Germline CDR1 MNHEY, CDR2 SVGAGI. J gave up 3 bases and V 4 bases, and 11 bases lay outside the gene matches. The CDR3 reads CASSSGTSFPNYEQYF. CDR3 nucleotide sequence: TGTGCCAGCAGTTCCGGGACTAGTTTCCCGAACTACGAGCAGTACTTC.

This clonotype was observed at least ten times. The J gene is TRBJ2-7, the V gene TRBV28, with 8 bases fitting TRBD1. Looked up from germline, CDR1 is MDHEN and CDR2 is SYDVKM. CDR3 length: 12 residues. The V gene end was trimmed by 5 bases and the J gene end by 12 bases; junction bases not matched to a gene: 9. In nucleotides, the CDR3 is TGTGCCAGCAGTCGTCTAGGGGGGACAGGGTACTTC. This gives the protein CASSRLGGTGYF.

This clonotype has a count of ten or more. J is TRBJ2-2 and V is TRBV11-2; D uncertain. Trimming removed 0 bases at V and 3 bases at J, with 5 bases between. CDR1 is SGHAT and CDR2 is FQNNGV in the germline V gene. The CDR3 runs to 14 residues. The CDR3 loop reads CASSLDFDTGELFF. CDR3 coding DNA: TGTGCCAGCAGCTTAGATTTTGACACCGGGGAGCTGTTTTTT.

Ten or more counts support this clonotype. This CDR3 reads CASSRPNLQGLGDNEQFF. The CDR3 nucleotides read TGTGCCAGCAGCCGCCCGAACCTTCAGGGGCTCGGGGACAATGAGCAGTTCTTC. This chain links TRBV11-2 with TRBJ2-1, with D possibly TRBD1 on 6 matching bases. Germline V lookup: CDR1 SGHAT, CDR2 FQNNGV. V was pared by 5 bases and J by 5 bases, with 25 bases between. The CDR3 spans 18 residues.

Details on this clonotype: An end of the junction differs from the germline gene, which may be a read error. The rearrangement joins TRBV7-9 to TRBJ2-2; 9 bases are a match to TRBD2. CDR1 and CDR2 (germline): SEHNR, FQNEAQ (reference sequence). The CDR3 loop spans 15 amino acids. CDR3 in amino acids: CASRLSGGTTGGLFF. The CDR3 DNA follows: TGTGCCAGCAGATTGAGCGGGGGGACAACCGGGGGGCTGTTTTTT.

V gene TRBV23-1 combines with J gene TRBJ2-5; weak D call: TRBD2 (6 bases). TRBV23-1 qualifies as an ORF whose function is uncertain. Between the trimmed V and J ends, which lost 0 bases and 2 bases, there was a span of 16 bases. This CDR3 spans 17 amino acids. The CDR3 here is CASSQSYGSRGQETQYF. CDR3 DNA sequence: TGCGCCAGCAGTCAATCGTACGGGTCTCGGGGGCAAGAGACCCAGTACTTC.

V is TRBV3-1 and J is TRBJ2-1; D perhaps matches TRBD2 (6 bases). The V and J ends lost 6 bases and 8 bases respectively, with 20 bases between them. This CDR3 comprises 15 residues. Germline loops: CDR1 LGHDT, CDR2 YNNKEL (reference sequence). The CDR3 bases are TGTGCCAGCAGGATATCCCGGGGGAATCCCGATGAGCAGTTCTTC. It yields the protein CASRISRGNPDEQFF.

This clonotype occurred many times. This CDR3 reads CASSLGAGGSYNEQFF. The CDR3 nucleotides read TGCGCCAGCAGCTTGGGGGCTGGGGGCTCCTACAATGAGCAGTTCTTC. This rearrangement joins TRBV5-1 to TRBJ2-1; either TRBD1 or TRBD2 may supply D (5 bases each). Trimming shortened V by 0 bases and J by 0 bases, and 10 bases separated the two germline ends. The CDR3 length is 16 residues. The germline V gene encodes CDR1 SGHRS and CDR2 YFSETQ.